Listed below are T cell receptor beta chains from one sample, sequenced in a study of radiation and T cells in renal cell carcinoma. Generated by immunoSEQ multiplex PCR, the TCRdb table keeps only in-frame clones and is missing some. The data show some 97,000 clones, with 80% to 90% seen just once and 6% to 9% held by the top ten. This specimen consisted of blood, obtained from a patient whose treatment included radiotherapy and nephrectomy. The origin of the receptors is a man aged 55 to 70 with renal cell carcinoma. Both conserved end residues are part of each CDR3. The order of the fields is J gene, D gene, clone size, V gene, CDR3 protein, CDR3 DNA. D genes are given only for firm matches. The listing skips clone size in some rows; elsewhere it reads once, few, many or a size class.

>TRBJ2-2|TRBD1|once|TRBV5-1
CASSPGQGPGELFF
TGCGCCAGCAGCCCGGGACAGGGGCCCGGGGAGCTGTTTTTT
>TRBJ2-5|NA|NA|TRBV28
CASSFPQATQYF
TGTGCCAGCAGTTTCCCCCAGGCGACCCAGTACTTC
>TRBJ2-3|TRBD1|few|TRBV7-2
CASSFGQGSTDTQYF
TGTGCCAGCAGCTTTGGACAGGGCAGCACAGATACGCAGTATTTT
>TRBJ1-1|TRBD1|NA|TRBV30
CAWNQGVGTGAFF
TGTGCCTGGAATCAGGGGGTGGGCACTGGAGCTTTCTTT
>TRBJ2-1|TRBD2|NA|TRBV7-2
CASSLGSGRAYEQFF
TGTGCCAGCAGCTTAGGTAGCGGGAGGGCCTATGAGCAGTTCTTC
>TRBJ2-7|TRBD1|NA|TRBV7-9
CASRSGTGAYEQYF
TGTGCCAGCCGCTCTGGGACAGGGGCCTACGAGCAGTACTTC
>TRBJ2-1|NA|NA|TRBV5-4
CASSLEGLAVEQFF
TGTGCCAGCAGCTTGGAGGGCCTAGCAGTTGAGCAGTTCTTC
>TRBJ1-3|NA|NA|TRBV25-1
CASSESGPFSGNTIYF
TGTGCCAGCAGTGAATCTGGACCATTCTCTGGAAACACCATATATTTT
>TRBJ2-7|NA|NA|TRBV11-2
CASSLRRHYEQYF
TGTGCCAGCAGCCTACGAAGGCACTACGAGCAGTACTTC
>TRBJ1-5|NA|NA|TRBV28
CASRRGGNQPQHF
TGTGCCAGCCGACGGGGGGGTAATCAGCCCCAGCATTTT
>TRBJ1-5|TRBD1|few|TRBV2
CASSMDRESQPQHF
TGTGCCAGCAGTATGGACAGGGAAAGTCAGCCCCAGCATTTT
>TRBJ2-3|TRBD2|NA|TRBV15
CATSRVVAGGPNRNTDTQYF
TGTGCCACCAGCAGAGTCGTAGCGGGAGGACCAAACCGAAACACAGATACGCAGTATTTT
>TRBJ2-1|TRBD2|NA|TRBV2
CASIKAGGLGYNEQFF
TGTGCCAGCATAAAAGCGGGAGGGCTCGGATACAATGAGCAGTTCTTC
>TRBJ2-1|NA|once|TRBV19
CASTFGGNEQFF
TGTGCCAGTACTTTCGGAGGGAATGAGCAGTTCTTC
>TRBJ2-2|NA|NA|TRBV14
CASSRLGLNTGELFF
TGTGCCAGCAGCCGTTTGGGGTTGAACACCGGGGAGCTGTTTTTT
>TRBJ1-4|TRBD1|NA|TRBV5-6
CASSPQGWNEKLFF
TGTGCCAGCAGCCCACAGGGGTGGAATGAAAAACTGTTTTTT
>TRBJ1-2|NA|NA|TRBV2
CASKIQGGRADYGYTF
TGTGCCAGCAAGATACAGGGTGGTAGGGCTGACTATGGCTACACCTTC
>TRBJ2-3|TRBD2|NA|TRBV18
CASSQTASGRAGYTQYF
TGTGCCAGCTCTCAAACAGCTAGCGGGAGGGCCGGCTATACGCAGTATTTT
>TRBJ2-2|NA|NA|TRBV4-2
CASSAGDTGELFF
TGTGCCAGCAGCGCAGGGGACACCGGGGAGCTGTTTTTT
>TRBJ2-1|TRBD1|NA|TRBV28
CASISGGHEQFF
TGTGCCAGCATCTCAGGGGGCCATGAGCAGTTCTTC
>TRBJ2-5|TRBD1|NA|TRBV19
CASSNRGQMAETQYF
TGTGCCAGTAGTAACAGGGGGCAAATGGCGGAGACCCAGTACTTC
>TRBJ2-1|TRBD2|NA|TRBV6-1
CASSESRELAGNNEQFF
TGTGCCAGCAGTGAATCCAGAGAGCTAGCGGGGAACAATGAGCAGTTCTTC